These 22 T cell receptor beta chains were sequenced from one sample in a study of shared clonotypes between healthy human individuals. TCRdb's table, derived via immunoSEQ multiplex PCR, lists solely in-frame clones and lacks some. Here the sample spans roughly 120,000 clones, 55% to 80% being singletons. Source material: memory CD8+ T cells sorted from blood. Subset described: CD45RO+ cells pooled with CCR7-negative TemRA cells. The receptors were gathered from a woman in her twenties or thirties in good health.

The V and J genes are TRBV28 and TRBJ2-1; possible D gene TRBD2, 7 bases. There are 17 residues in the CDR3. V dropped 3 bases and J dropped 5 bases, with 20 bases sitting between them. CDR1 is MDHEN, CDR2 SYDVKM, per germline. CDR3 coding DNA: TGTGCCAGCAGTTTCTACGGGGAGGGGGTGCAGAACAATGAGCAGTTCTTC. Protein sequence: CASSFYGEGVQNNEQFF.

The rearrangement links TRBV21-1 to TRBJ2-3; whether TRBD1, the table's D call, matches the DNA was not checked. TRBV21-1 represents a pseudogene. CDR3 length: 16 residues. CDR3 nucleotide sequence: TGTGCCAGCAGCACTATCGACAGGGGAGCGCCAGATACGCAGTATTTT. Its protein product is CASSTIDRGAPDTQYF.

The chain carries TRBV6-6 and TRBJ1-2; the match to TRBD1 covers 7 bases. CDR3 size: 16 residues. Germline lookup yields CDR1 MNHNY and CDR2 SVGAGI (reference sequence). Trimming at V came to 1 base and at J to 3 bases, leaving 8 bases not matched to a gene. CDR3 sequence: CASSYLSSGTDYGYTF. The CDR3 DNA reads as TGTGCCAGCAGTTACTTATCCTCCGGGACAGACTATGGCTACACCTTC.

The chain carries TRBV7-9 and TRBJ2-5; possibly TRBD2 for D (6 bases). The J call is uncertain, as TRBJ2-7 better fits the DNA end. Germline V gene lookup returns CDR1 SEHNR and CDR2 FQNEAQ (reference sequence). This CDR3 contains 14 residues. CDR3 DNA sequence: TGTGCCAGCAGCAGGAGGGAGAAGGTCGACGAGCAGTACTTC. It translates to CASSRREKVDEQYF.

CDR3 protein: CASTLLTKNTEAFF. In nucleotides, the CDR3 is TGTGCCAGCACCCTACTGACCAAGAACACTGAAGCTTTCTTT. The genes are TRBV28 and TRBJ1-1, with D uncertain. CDR1 and CDR2 (germline): MDHEN, SYDVKM. V was pared by 7 bases and J by 1 base, with 13 bases between. The CDR3 covers 14 residues.

J is TRBJ2-7 and V is TRBV13, with D hard to call. This CDR3 spans 16 amino acids. V was trimmed by 5 bases and J by 5 bases, leaving 22 bases between them. Germline V gives CDR1 PRHDT, CDR2 FYEKMQ (reference sequence). The CDR3 region is CASSPLFGRQTHEQYF. The CDR3, as DNA: TGTGCCAGCAGCCCCCTTTTCGGGCGCCAAACCCACGAGCAGTACTTC.

The chain recombines TRBV19 with TRBJ1-5; D possibly corresponds to TRBD1 (6 bases). The CDR3 spans 15 residues. Germline-derived CDR1 and CDR2 are LNHDA and SQIVND (reference sequence). Deletions cut 1 base from V and 4 bases from J, with 11 bases between. CDR3 DNA sequence: TGTGCCAGTAGTATAGTTTCTCAGGGGAATCAGCCCCAGCATTTT. This translates into CASSIVSQGNQPQHF.

CDR3 residues: CASSLQASNDEQFF. The CDR3 DNA reads TGTGCCAGCAGCCTTCAGGCATCCAACGATGAGCAGTTCTTC. This sequence joins TRBV7-8 and TRBJ2-1; unclear D gene. V dropped 5 bases and J dropped 8 bases, with 16 bases sitting between them. Germline V lookup: CDR1 SGHVS, CDR2 FQNEAQ. The CDR3 extends over 14 amino acids.

The V call is TRBV4-1, the J call TRBJ2-1, with no clear D. The CDR3 is 15 residues long. V dropped 1 base and J dropped 2 bases, with 9 bases sitting between them. Germline CDR1 MGHRA, CDR2 YSYEKL. The CDR3 sequence: CASSQVPWPYNEQFF. CDR3 sequence (DNA): TGCGCCAGCAGCCAAGTTCCGTGGCCCTACAATGAGCAGTTCTTC.

The chain joins TRBV29-1 to TRBJ1-2; TRBD1 aligns across 7 bases. Germline loops: CDR1 SQVTM, CDR2 ANQGSEA. V lost 6 bases to trimming and J lost 6 bases; unmatched junction nucleotides: 13. The CDR3 length is 14 residues. The DNA for the CDR3 is TGCAGCGTAGATCAGGGGGTCACCTCCGATGGCTACACCTTC. Protein product: CSVDQGVTSDGYTF.

CDR3 region: CASSRQGSYEQYF. The CDR3 DNA reads TGTGCCAGCTCAAGACAGGGATCCTACGAGCAGTACTTC. This chain connects TRBV18 to TRBJ2-7, with TRBD1 matching over 7 bases. V shed 5 bases and J 1 base; nucleotides not matched to a gene: 2. From germline, CDR1 is KGHSH and CDR2 LQKENI. This CDR3 has 13 amino acids.

J is TRBJ1-5 and V is TRBV27; 9 nucleotides match TRBD1. J gave up 3 bases and V 5 bases, and 5 bases lay outside the gene matches. Germline values: CDR1 MNHEY, CDR2 SMNVEV (reference sequence). CDR3 size: 15 residues. The CDR3 DNA reads TGTGCCAGCAGTCCCGGGACAGGGATCAATCAGCCCCAGCATTTT. Protein sequence: CASSPGTGINQPQHF.

The chain links TRBV7-2 to TRBJ2-3; TRBD2 agrees at 7 bases. J gave up 2 bases and V 3 bases, and 8 bases lay outside the gene matches. Germline assignment: CDR1 SGHTA and CDR2 FQGNSA. The CDR3 is 16 amino acids. The CDR3 DNA follows: TGTGCCAGCAGCTTGGCGGGAGCCGGGACCACAGATACGCAGTATTTT. Its protein product is CASSLAGAGTTDTQYF.

About this clone: The same CDR3 is also encoded by other DNA sequences in this sample. The V gene is TRBV6-5, the J gene TRBJ2-1, with D tentatively TRBD1 (5 bases). Trimming left V 0 bases short and J 8 bases short, with 5 bases between. Germline assignment: CDR1 MNHEY and CDR2 SVGAGI. The CDR3 consists of 12 residues. CDR3 DNA: TGTGCCAGCAGTTACTCGGGGCATGAGCAGTTCTTC. Translating it yields CASSYSGHEQFF.

CDR3 nucleotides: TGTGCCACCCGCGGCAGGTGGAAGACAGATACGCAGTATTTT. Amino acids: CATRGRWKTDTQYF. The chain links TRBV28 to TRBJ2-3; the D is unclear. The CDR3 extends over 14 amino acids. Germline CDR1 reads MDHEN; CDR2 reads SYDVKM. Trimming stripped 10 bases from V and 3 bases from J, with 17 bases between.

This chain links TRBV2 with TRBJ1-4, with D perhaps matching TRBD1 (5 bases). The V end lost 5 bases, the J end lost 2 bases, and 15 bases lay between the germline ends. The germline V gene has CDR1 SNHLY and CDR2 FYNNEI. The CDR3 runs to 16 residues. CDR3 sequence: CASSTSREGTNEKLFF. For the CDR3, the DNA is TGTGCCAGCAGTACGAGCAGGGAAGGGACTAATGAAAAACTGTTTTTT.

This clone has just a few counts. This chain joins TRBV28 and TRBJ1-5; TRBD1 matches 9 bases. J lost 4 bases, V lost 6 bases, and 7 bases had no gene match. Germline CDR1 MDHEN, CDR2 SYDVKM. The CDR3 spans 15 residues. CDR3 sequence: CASSPQGARNQPQHF. In DNA form, the CDR3 reads TGTGCCAGCAGCCCACAGGGGGCTCGGAATCAGCCCCAGCATTTT.

The chain couples TRBV6-6 to TRBJ2-7; 11 nucleotides agree with TRBD2. CDR3 length: 16 residues. The J segment lost 2 bases and the V segment lost 2 bases, leaving 5 bases of the junction unmatched. Germline values: CDR1 MNHNY, CDR2 SVGAGI (reference sequence). The CDR3 DNA follows: TGTGCCAGCAGTTACCCCGGGACTAGCGGAACCTACGAGCAGTACTTC. Residues: CASSYPGTSGTYEQYF.

This clone was observed a handful of times. The chain links TRBV6-4 to TRBJ2-1, with 10 bases matching TRBD2. CDR1 is MRHNA, CDR2 SNTAGT, per germline. Trimming removed 3 bases from V and 5 bases from J; junction bases left unmatched: 4. The CDR3 sequence is 15 residues long. CDR3 sequence: CASSDRLAGDNEQFF. The CDR3 DNA sequence: TGTGCCAGCAGTGATCGGCTAGCGGGGGACAATGAGCAGTTCTTC.

The V gene is TRBV5-4, the J gene TRBJ1-4; a weak D match, TRBD1 (6 bases). The V and J ends lost 0 bases and 8 bases respectively, with 20 bases between them. Germline V lookup: CDR1 SGHNT, CDR2 YYREEE (reference sequence). This CDR3 has 17 amino acids. CDR3 nucleotides: TGTGCCAGCAGCTTGGGTCAAGGGGGTAGGGAAGACGAAAAACTGTTTTTT. Translation gives CASSLGQGGREDEKLFF.

CDR3 sequence: CASSGGTSPYEQYF. The CDR3 nucleotides read TGTGCCAGCAGCGGGGGGACTAGCCCCTACGAGCAGTACTTC. This chain connects TRBV7-9 to TRBJ2-7, with 9 positions matching TRBD2. Per the germline V gene, CDR1 is SEHNR and CDR2 is FQNEAQ (reference sequence). The V and J ends lost 5 bases and 2 bases, in that order; junction bases with no gene match: 4. This CDR3 region has 14 residues.

Many counts were recorded for this clone. The gene calls are TRBV10-3 and TRBJ2-6; 7 bases fit TRBD1. The CDR3 runs to 15 residues. Trimming at V came to 11 bases and at J to 0 bases, leaving 7 bases not matched to a gene. In germline, CDR1 is ENHRY, CDR2 SYGVKD. CDR3 DNA: TGTGCCGCCGGGACAGTCCTCTCTGGGGCCAACGTCCTGACTTTC. It is translated as CAAGTVLSGANVLTF.